Listed below are T cell receptor beta chains from one sample, sequenced in a study of blood T cell repertoires in COVID-19. Profiling relied on immunoSEQ multiplex PCR, and the TCRdb table lists in-frame clones only, not all of them. This table holds about 190,000 clones, approximately 82% found once. Sequencing input: PBMCs or T cells enriched from blood (not recorded which). These receptors originate from a woman aged 55-75 years with acute COVID-19. Each CDR3 is given with its conserved first and last residue. Fields, in order: clone size, V gene, D gene, J gene, CDR3 DNA, CDR3 protein. D genes are given only for firm matches. Not every row has a clone size; where given, it reads once, few, many or a size class.

NA,TRBV21-1,NA,TRBJ2-5,TGTGCCAGCAGCGAGGGCGCGGGGGGAGAGACCCAGTACTTC,CASSEGAGGETQYF
NA,TRBV6-2/TRBV6-3,NA,TRBJ1-2,TGTGCCAGCAGTTACCGGGACAATCATGGCTACACCTTC,CASSYRDNHGYTF
NA,TRBV2,TRBD2,TRBJ2-1,TGTGCCAGCAGCGGTCTAGCGGGAGATAACGAGCAGTTCTTC,CASSGLAGDNEQFF
many,TRBV28,NA,TRBJ1-1,TGTGCCAGCAGCCGCGACTATGAAGCTTTCTTT,CASSRDYEAFF
NA,TRBV7-2,NA,TRBJ2-2,TGTGCCAGCAGCATTCACGGGGGGAACACCGGGGAGCTGTTTTTT,CASSIHGGNTGELFF
once,TRBV7-2,NA,TRBJ2-3,TGTGCCAGCAGCTCGGGGTTTAGCACAGATACGCAGTATTTT,CASSSGFSTDTQYF
NA,TRBV27,NA,TRBJ2-5,TGTGCCAGCAGGGGGTCTGAGCGGGAGACCCAGTACTTC,CASRGSERETQYF
NA,TRBV6-2/TRBV6-3,TRBD1,TRBJ2-6,TGTGCCAGCAGTAACAGGGGGAAGTCTCTCTTGGTCGGGGCCAACGTCCTGACTTTC,CASSNRGKSLLVGANVLTF
few,TRBV2,NA,TRBJ2-2,TGTGCCAGCAGTGAAGTTATAGAAAACACCGGGGAGCTGTTTTTT,CASSEVIENTGELFF
NA,TRBV5-1,TRBD1,TRBJ2-7,TGCGCCAGCAGCTTAGGACAGGGGGCCTACGAGCAGTACTTC,CASSLGQGAYEQYF
NA,TRBV30,TRBD1,TRBJ1-3,TGTGCCTGGAGCGACGGACAGGGCGTACTATTTTCTGGAAACACCATATATTTT,CAWSDGQGVLFSGNTIYF
NA,TRBV4-3,NA,TRBJ2-6,TGCGCCAGCAGCCAAGGGGACAACTCTGGGGCCAACGTCCTGACTTTC,CASSQGDNSGANVLTF
once,TRBV18,NA,TRBJ2-1,TGTGCCAGCTTCCGACCGAGCGGCTTCTCCTACAATGAGCAGTTCTTC,CASFRPSGFSYNEQFF
NA,TRBV7-2,TRBD1,TRBJ1-1,TGTGCCAGCAGCCGGACAGGGGCGGTTGAAGCTTTCTTT,CASSRTGAVEAFF
NA,TRBV12-3/TRBV12-4,NA,TRBJ1-5,TGTGCCAGCAGTCTAATGAGGGATAAGCCCCAGCATTTT,CASSLMRDKPQHF
NA,TRBV19,TRBD1,TRBJ2-3,TGTGCCAGTAGCGCTGGGACAGGGGGAGGGTTTTTGGATACGCAGTATTTT,CASSAGTGGGFLDTQYF
NA,TRBV5-6,NA,TRBJ2-1,TGTGCCAGCAGCCCGGTGCAGGGCTACAATGAGCAGTTCTTC,CASSPVQGYNEQFF
once,TRBV5-4,NA,TRBJ1-2,TGTGCCAGCAGCTTGACAGATAGATATGGCTACACCTTC,CASSLTDRYGYTF
NA,TRBV24-1,TRBD1,TRBJ1-5,TGTGCCACCAGTGATACCGGGACAGGGAACAATCAGCCCCAGCATTTT,CATSDTGTGNNQPQHF
NA,TRBV4-3,TRBD1,TRBJ2-1,TGCGCCAGCAGCGGCCGGGACAGCAACAATGAGCAGTTCTTC,CASSGRDSNNEQFF
NA,TRBV20-1,TRBD1,TRBJ2-5,TGCAGTGCTAGTGGACAGGGTGGAGGGACCCAGTACTTC,CSASGQGGGTQYF
NA,TRBV9,NA,TRBJ1-1,TGTGCCAGCAGCGGAGGACACCTCACTGAAGCTTTCTTT,CASSGGHLTEAFF
NA,TRBV2,TRBD1,TRBJ1-1,TGTGCCAGCAGTGCGACAGGGGGAGGAACTGAAGCTTTCTTT,CASSATGGGTEAFF
NA,TRBV5-1,TRBD2,TRBJ2-3,TGCGCCAGCAGCGACGGGAGGGCGACGGCAGATACGCAGTATTTT,CASSDGRATADTQYF
NA,TRBV5-1,TRBD2,TRBJ2-1,TGCGCCAGCAGCTTGCAGGGCCTAGCGGGGGGCGATGAGCAGTTCTTC,CASSLQGLAGGDEQFF
NA,TRBV4-3,NA,TRBJ1-5,TGCGCCAGCAGCCAAGATCTTTGGGGAGGGGGGCCCCAGCATTTT,CASSQDLWGGGPQHF